Below, 11 T cell receptor beta chains from the same sample are listed, as sequenced in a study of T cells in women clearing cervical HPV infection. Only in-frame clones appear in the TCRdb table, and some are missing; sequencing was by immunoSEQ multiplex PCR. The table for this sample gives 35,000 to 45,000 clones. The sample comprised blood buffy coat. These receptors all come from a woman between 18 and 69 years old with a cervical HPV16 infection that either progressed to CIN3+ or cleared (not recorded which).

Comment on this clone: Read coverage stops 3 residues before the CDR3 terminus; the germline J gene supplies the remainder. The chain recombines TRBV19 with TRBJ2-2; no clear D gene. V was clipped by 5 bases and J by 3 bases, with 4 bases between them. Germline V gives CDR1 LNHDA, CDR2 SQIVND (reference sequence). The CDR3 runs 12 residues. The chain's CDR3 is CASSAYTGELFF. The sequenced CDR3 bases are TGTGCCAGTAGTGCGTACACCGGGGAG. Combining the CDR3 with reference TRBV19 and TRBJ2-2 gives the whole variable domain DGGITQSPKYLFRKEGQNVTLSCEQNLNHDAMYWYRQDPGQGLRLIYYSQIVNDFQKGDIAEGYSVSREKKESFPLTVTSAQKNPTAFYLCASSAYTGELFFGEGSRLTVL.

On this clone: The read halts 3 residues ahead of the CDR3 end, with the missing end drawn from the germline J gene. The genes are TRBV19 and TRBJ1-2; TRBD1 aligns across 7 bases. Germline V gene sequence: CDR1 LNHDA, CDR2 SQIVND (reference sequence). The CDR3 contains 11 residues. The sequenced part of the CDR3 DNA is TGTGCCAGTAGGGGGACAGATACC. As protein: CASRGTDT. The whole CDR3 sequence reads CASRGTDTYTF.

In the case of this clone: Read coverage stops 3 residues before the CDR3 terminus; the germline J gene supplies the remainder. V and J are TRBV19 and TRBJ2-4; D is perhaps TRBD1 (6 bases). The CDR3 loop spans 13 amino acids. In germline, CDR1 is LNHDA, CDR2 SQIVND (reference sequence). CDR3 bases read: TGTGCCAGTAGTGCGGCAGGGGCCTATGGT. Translated, it gives CASSAAGAYG. The full CDR3 sequence reads CASSAAGAYGQYF.

In regard to this clone: From the germline J gene comes the end of the CDR3, since the read stops 3 residues before it. This rearrangement joins TRBV7-8 to TRBJ2-5; 9 nucleotides line up with TRBD1. CDR1 and CDR2 from the germline V gene are SGHVS and FQNEAQ. Trimming cost V 4 bases and J 0 bases; bases outside gene matches: 6. The CDR3 is made up of 16 amino acids. CDR3 DNA (partial): TGTGCCAGCAGCTCGGACAGGGGACAGTACCAAGAGACC. The encoded protein is CASSSDRGQYQET. The full CDR3 protein is CASSSDRGQYQETQYF.

To note about this clone: The DNA ends 3 residues before the CDR3 does, and the rest of the CDR3 is filled in from the germline J gene. The rearrangement joins TRBV4-1 to TRBJ2-3, with 11 bases fitting TRBD2. Germline V gene lookup returns CDR1 MGHRA and CDR2 YSYEKL. With 3 bases clipped from V and 6 bases from J, the junction kept 5 bases outside the gene matches. The CDR3 is 15 amino acids. CDR3 amino acids: CASSQLAGGVDTQYF. CDR3 bases read: TGCGCCAGCAGCCAGCTAGCGGGAGGAGTGGATACG.

Note on this clone: The sequence runs out 3 residues before the end of the CDR3; the remainder is reconstructed from the germline J gene. This sequence joins TRBV7-3 and TRBJ1-2, with D perhaps TRBD1 (6 bases). Germline CDR1 and CDR2: SGHTA and FQGTGA. CDR3 length: 14 amino acids. CDR3: CASSLAGGTDTYTF. The DNA read from the CDR3 is TGTGCCAGCAGCTTAGCGGGGGGCACAGATACC.

Comment on this clone: With the read ending 3 residues before the CDR3 end, the germline J gene is used to fill in that end. This chain links TRBV18 with TRBJ1-2; D unclear. The CDR3 contains 14 residues. CDR1 is KGHSH and CDR2 is LQKENI in the germline V gene. This CDR3 reads CASSPPTRYGDYTF. The DNA read from the CDR3 is TGTGCCAGCTCACCACCGACTAGATATGGGGAC.

Regarding this clone: With the read ending 3 residues before the CDR3 end, the germline J gene is used to fill in that end. This chain links TRBV6-2 or TRBV6-3 with TRBJ2-7, with 8 bases aligning to TRBD1. Germline-derived CDR1 and CDR2 are MNHEY and SVGEGT. This CDR3 comprises 14 residues. Losses at the gene ends were 5 bases for V and 5 bases for J; bases not matched to a gene: 8. CDR3 DNA, as far as it was read: TGTGCCAGCAGTCTCCCCGGGACAGGAAACGAG. Its protein product is CASSLPGTGNE. The full CDR3 is CASSLPGTGNEQYF.

As concerns this clone: The read comes to an end 3 residues before the CDR3 does, leaving the germline J gene to fill in the end. J is TRBJ1-2 and V is TRBV7-2, with D maybe TRBD1 (5 bases). From germline, CDR1 is SGHTA and CDR2 FQGNSA. The CDR3 covers 15 residues. The CDR3 is CASSPRRGEAYDYTF. The sequenced CDR3 bases are TGTGCCAGCAGCCCGCGACGGGGGGAAGCCTACGAC.

Considering frequency, this clone is medium-sized. The CDR3 end falls 3 residues outside the read, so it is completed with the germline J gene. This chain joins TRBV18 and TRBJ1-2; D possibly corresponds to TRBD1 (6 bases). The CDR3 runs to 13 residues. In germline, CDR1 is KGHSH, CDR2 LQKENI. The CDR3 sequence is CASSANRARGYTF. Incomplete CDR3 DNA: TGTGCCAGCTCAGCAAACAGGGCCCGAGGC.

A remark on this clone: The read is 3 residues too short to cover the CDR3 end, so that end is filled in from the germline J gene. The V call is TRBV7-6, the J call TRBJ1-2, with D unclear. CDR3 size: 15 residues. CDR1 SGHVS and CDR2 FNYEAQ come from the germline V gene. Incomplete CDR3 DNA: TGTGCCAGCAGCTTAGTAGGCCAGGCGGGAGATACC. This gives the protein CASSLVGQAGDT. The full-length CDR3 reads as CASSLVGQAGDTYTF.